The 24 T cell receptor beta chains below were found in one sample sequenced in a study of blood T cell repertoires in COVID-19. Clones were read by immunoSEQ multiplex PCR, and TCRdb kept only the in-frame ones, dropping some. The sample consists of almost 500,000 clones, 70% to 90% of them appearing once. The sequencing input was PBMCs or T cells enriched from blood (not recorded which). These receptors were taken from a woman aged 55-69 years who had recovered from COVID-19.

As regards this clone: Germline is not matched at one junction end, which may reflect a read error. The chain is built from TRBV28 and TRBJ1-2; 8 bases map to TRBD1. The CDR3 runs to 15 residues. From germline, CDR1 is MDHEN and CDR2 SYDVKM. The CDR3 sequence is CASRPRDRPKYGYTF. The CDR3 bases are TGTGCCAGCAGGCCTCGGGACAGGCCTAAGTATGGCTACACCTTC.

The rearrangement uses TRBV11-2 and TRBJ1-1; D possibly corresponds to TRBD1 (5 bases). Germline loops: CDR1 SGHAT, CDR2 FQNNGV. Trimming stripped 5 bases from V and 12 bases from J, with 16 bases between. This CDR3 comprises 12 residues. CDR3 coding DNA: TGTGCCAGCAGCCCAGGGCGGCGGGATACTTTCTTT. Amino acids: CASSPGRRDTFF.

V gene TRBV11-2 combines with J gene TRBJ2-3; TRBD2 matches 12 bases. Trimming at V came to 4 bases and at J to 2 bases, leaving 10 bases not matched to a gene. CDR3 size: 18 residues. Germline loops: CDR1 SGHAT, CDR2 FQNNGV. The CDR3 sequence: CASSSLAGGASLTDTQYF. CDR3 bases: TGTGCCAGCAGCTCCCTAGCGGGGGGGGCCTCACTCACAGATACGCAGTATTTT.

CDR3 in DNA: TGTGCCAGTAGTATCCCTCGGTTCACAGATACGCAGTATTTT. Amino acids: CASSIPRFTDTQYF. The V gene is TRBV19, the J gene TRBJ2-3; D gene unclear. The germline gives CDR1 LNHDA, CDR2 SQIVND (reference sequence). The V end lost 3 bases, the J end lost 2 bases, and 9 bases lay between the germline ends. This CDR3 contains 14 residues.

The J gene is TRBJ1-1, the V gene TRBV10-3, with D uncertain. The V end was cut by 0 bases, the J end by 3 bases, with 8 bases between. This CDR3 has 14 amino acids. Germline V gives CDR1 ENHRY, CDR2 SYGVKD. The CDR3 region is CAISESGLDTEAFF. DNA of the CDR3: TGTGCCATCAGTGAGTCCGGACTGGACACTGAAGCTTTCTTT.

A single count supports this clone. The chain combines TRBV19 with TRBJ2-1; 8 nucleotides align to TRBD2. The germline V gene encodes CDR1 LNHDA and CDR2 SQIVND (reference sequence). J was trimmed by 9 bases and V by 2 bases; bases with no gene match: 3. This CDR3 has 13 residues. The CDR3 sequence: CASSIYSGVEQFF. The DNA of the CDR3 is TGTGCCAGTAGTATATATAGCGGGGTTGAGCAGTTCTTC.

This clone occurred once. The chain couples TRBV10-2 to TRBJ2-1, with a weak D call TRBD2 (6 bases). CDR1 and CDR2 from the germline V gene are WSHSY and SAAADI. CDR3 size: 15 residues. Between the trimmed V and J ends, which lost 2 bases and 2 bases, there was a span of 10 bases. CDR3 nucleotide sequence: TGCGCCAGCAGTGAGGCGGGGTTTCCCTACAATGAGCAGTTCTTC. Protein: CASSEAGFPYNEQFF.

The rearrangement joins TRBV27 to TRBJ2-1; TRBD2 is a possible D gene (6 bases). This CDR3 region has 15 residues. Germline lookup yields CDR1 MNHEY and CDR2 SMNVEV (reference sequence). Trimming shortened V by 3 bases and J by 7 bases, and 16 bases separated the two germline ends. The CDR3 protein is CASSLSAGRGNEQFF. The CDR3, as DNA: TGTGCCAGCAGTTTGTCTGCGGGGAGAGGGAATGAGCAGTTCTTC.

The rearrangement joins TRBV7-9 to TRBJ2-3; tentative D call: TRBD2 (6 bases). Trimming took 5 bases from V and 0 from J, leaving 15 bases between them. Germline V gives CDR1 SEHNR, CDR2 FQNEAQ (reference sequence). The CDR3 is made up of 16 amino acids. The CDR3 is CASSRLLAGSTDTQYF. CDR3 sequence (DNA): TGTGCCAGCAGCCGCCTACTGGCGGGGAGCACAGATACGCAGTATTTT.

This chain links TRBV6-5 with TRBJ2-1; 7 bases match TRBD1. Germline CDR1 is MNHEY and CDR2 is SVGAGI. V shed 2 bases and J 9 bases; nucleotides not matched to a gene: 13. The CDR3 has 16 amino acids. The CDR3 sequence is CASSYLSQTHRGEQFF. CDR3 coding DNA: TGTGCCAGCAGTTACCTAAGCCAGACTCACAGGGGTGAGCAGTTCTTC.

This sequence joins TRBV7-2 and TRBJ2-3; 12 bases agree with TRBD2. Germline-derived CDR1 and CDR2 are SGHTA and FQGNSA. This CDR3 contains 16 residues. V shed 5 bases and J 3 bases; nucleotides not matched to a gene: 6. CDR3 sequence reads: CASSQTSGGGTDTQYF. CDR3 sequence (DNA): TGTGCCAGCAGCCAGACTAGCGGGGGCGGAACAGATACGCAGTATTTT.

The chain recombines TRBV29-1 with TRBJ1-2, with TRBD1 identical over 10 bases. This CDR3 has 12 residues. Germline trimming cut 7 bases from V and 7 bases from J; bases unmatched to any gene: 6. The germline V gene has CDR1 SQVTM and CDR2 ANQGSEA. CDR3 loop: CSAPGQGSGYTF. The CDR3, as DNA: TGCAGCGCCCCGGGACAGGGGAGTGGCTACACCTTC. Drawing the rest from reference TRBV29-1 and TRBJ1-2, the complete variable domain is SAVISQKPSRDICQRGTSLTIQCQVDSQVTMMFWYRQQPGQSLTLIATANQGSEATYESGFVIDKFPISRPNLTFSTLTVSNMSPEDSSIYLCSAPGQGSGYTFGSGTRLTVV.

The chain has TRBV2 and TRBJ1-4; no clear D gene. The CDR3 sequence is 15 residues long. The germline V and J ends were trimmed by 8 bases and 3 bases, with 16 bases remaining between them. Germline CDR1 reads SNHLY; CDR2 reads FYNNEI. CDR3 protein: CASLPGNGANEKLFF. CDR3 DNA sequence: TGTGCCAGCCTCCCGGGCAACGGGGCTAATGAAAAACTGTTTTTT.

The rearrangement uses TRBV7-9 and TRBJ1-2; 7 positions agree with TRBD1. V dropped 5 bases and J dropped 4; count of bases not matched to a gene: 7. Germline V gene lookup returns CDR1 SEHNR and CDR2 FQNEAQ (reference sequence). The CDR3 spans 14 residues. CDR3 nucleotides: TGTGCCAGCAGCCCACAGACAGGGCCCTATGGCTACACCTTC. Its protein product is CASSPQTGPYGYTF. The whole variable domain, filled in from reference TRBV7-9 and TRBJ1-2, reads DTGVSQNPRHKITKRGQNVTFRCDPISEHNRLYWYRQTLGQGPEFLTYFQNEAQLEKSRLLSDRFSAERPKGSFSTLEIQRTEQGDSAMYLCASSPQTGPYGYTFGSGTRLTVV.

This chain's CDR3 is CASSLGSGGTGELFF. The CDR3 DNA sequence: TGTGCCAGCAGCTTGGGTAGCGGGGGGACCGGGGAGCTGTTTTTT. The rearrangement uses TRBV5-4 and TRBJ2-2; 10 bases agree with TRBD2. Per the germline V gene, CDR1 is SGHNT and CDR2 is YYREEE (reference sequence). This CDR3 comprises 15 residues. V lost 0 bases and J lost 5; bases outside the gene matches: 1.

V gene TRBV25-1 combines with J gene TRBJ1-1; TRBD1 might be the D (5 bases). V was trimmed by 3 bases and J by 4 bases, leaving 12 bases between them. The CDR3 runs 14 residues. Germline V gene data show CDR1 as MGHDK and CDR2 as SYGVNS. In DNA form, the CDR3 reads TGTGCCAGCAGTGAGGGGGGAATGGGCACTGAAGCTTTCTTT. This gives the protein CASSEGGMGTEAFF. Full variable domain (outside the CDR3, taken from reference TRBV25-1 and TRBJ1-1): EADIYQTPRYLVIGTGKKITLECSQTMGHDKMYWYQQDPGMELHLIHYSYGVNSTEKGDLSSESTVSRIRTEHFPLTLESARPSHTSQYLCASSEGGMGTEAFFGQGTRLTVV.

This chain uses TRBV21-1 with TRBJ2-4; the table assigns TRBD2, which was not confirmed against the DNA. TRBV21-1 is described as a pseudogene. The CDR3 loop spans 17 amino acids. The CDR3 nucleotides read TGTGCCAGCAGCAAAGGGGGGACGGGGGGCCAGGAAAACATTCAGTACTTC. Its protein is CASSKGGTGGQENIQYF.

This clone was seen more than once but under ten times. The gene calls are TRBV4-2 and TRBJ2-7, with 9 positions matching TRBD2. The V segment lost 0 bases and the J segment 2 bases; nucleotides outside the gene matches: 8. The length of the CDR3 is 17 residues. The germline gives CDR1 LGHNA, CDR2 YNFKEQ. CDR3 protein: CASSQDTMTSGTYEQYF. The DNA of the CDR3 is TGTGCCAGCAGCCAAGATACAATGACTAGCGGTACCTACGAGCAGTACTTC.

CDR3 amino acids: CASSLSTVGTGGAAGYTF. The DNA for the CDR3 is TGTGCCAGCAGCTTAAGTACTGTAGGGACAGGGGGCGCGGCTGGCTACACCTTC. The rearrangement uses TRBV7-2 and TRBJ1-2, with 12 bases matching TRBD1. Germline lookup yields CDR1 SGHTA and CDR2 FQGNSA. The CDR3 covers 18 residues. J was trimmed by 7 bases and V by 2 bases; bases with no gene match: 14.

This clone has only one observation. This sequence joins TRBV19 and TRBJ1-4, with TRBD1 matching 10 bases. This CDR3 comprises 16 residues. Germline lookup yields CDR1 LNHDA and CDR2 SQIVND (reference sequence). V shed 1 base, J shed 8 bases, and the junction held 7 bases outside the gene matches. The CDR3 sequence is CASSIGGTGAKEKLFF. The CDR3 nucleotides are TGTGCCAGTAGTATAGGCGGGACAGGGGCCAAGGAAAAACTGTTTTTT.

The chain carries TRBV2 and TRBJ2-1; TRBD1 is a possible D gene (6 bases). This CDR3 is 15 amino acids long. Germline values: CDR1 SNHLY, CDR2 FYNNEI. The V end was cut by 5 bases, the J end by 0 bases, with 11 bases between. CDR3 in amino acids: CASSSTGSSYNEQFF. In DNA form, the CDR3 reads TGTGCCAGCAGTTCAACAGGGAGCTCCTACAATGAGCAGTTCTTC.

The V and J genes are TRBV24-1 and TRBJ2-7; 9 nucleotides agree with TRBD2. The ends lost 7 bases at V and 4 bases at J; junction bases unmatched: 16. CDR1 and CDR2 from the germline V gene are KGHDR and SFDVKD. The CDR3 has 17 residues. The CDR3: CATSPGPLAGFYYEQYF. The CDR3 region has the DNA TGTGCCACCAGCCCCGGGCCGCTAGCGGGGTTTTATTACGAGCAGTACTTC.

V is TRBV19 and J is TRBJ1-1; possible D gene TRBD1, 6 bases. This CDR3 is built from 17 residues. V lost 1 base and J lost 4, with 19 bases in between. Germline lookup yields CDR1 LNHDA and CDR2 SQIVND (reference sequence). CDR3 sequence: CASSIGRGGTRATEAFF. CDR3 bases: TGTGCCAGTAGTATAGGTCGCGGGGGGACACGGGCCACTGAAGCTTTCTTT.

The table lists this clone with a few counts. The chain carries TRBV4-1 and TRBJ2-7; 7 bases match TRBD2. The J segment lost 4 bases and the V segment lost 0 bases, leaving 12 bases of the junction unmatched. The CDR3 totals 17 residues. Germline CDR1 and CDR2: MGHRA and YSYEKL. CDR3 protein: CASSQDRWAGDDYEQYV. The CDR3 coding sequence is TGCGCCAGCAGCCAAGATCGGTGGGCGGGGGACGATTACGAGCAGTACGTC.